One sample yielded the 14 T cell receptor beta chains listed below, sequenced in a study of control samples from healthy donors and cancer patients. Assay: immunoSEQ multiplex PCR; the TCRdb copy retains only in-frame clones and omits some. The table lists roughly 160,000 clones, roughly 95% of them singletons. What was sequenced was blood. Every receptor here comes from a woman younger than 45 in good health.

The J gene is TRBJ2-1, the V gene TRBV12-3 or TRBV12-4; 11 bases map to TRBD2. With V trimmed by 8 bases and J by 5 bases, 2 bases remained unmatched. The CDR3 contains 13 residues. The CDR3 bases are TGTGCCAGCGGGACTAGCGGAAACAATGAGCAGTTCTTC. Translated: CASGTSGNNEQFF.

The chain has TRBV4-2 and TRBJ1-1, with 8 bases that match TRBD1. The V gene's germline CDR1 is LGHNA and CDR2 YNFKEQ. The CDR3 consists of 14 residues. J gave up 6 bases and V 4 bases, and 7 bases lay outside the gene matches. CDR3 amino acids: CASSRGQDQAEAFF. The CDR3 DNA reads as TGTGCCAGCAGCCGGGGACAGGACCAAGCTGAAGCTTTCTTT.

The chain uses TRBV7-9 and TRBJ2-7; D ambiguous. From germline, CDR1 is SEHNR and CDR2 FQNEAQ (reference sequence). Between the trimmed V and J ends, which lost 5 bases and 2 bases, there was a span of 13 bases. The CDR3 is made up of 14 amino acids. The DNA of the CDR3 is TGTGCCAGCAGCCGCAGAGGTTATGCCTACGAGCAGTACTTC. Translation gives CASSRRGYAYEQYF.

The gene calls are TRBV11-2 and TRBJ2-7; D perhaps matches TRBD1 (6 bases). CDR1 is SGHAT, CDR2 FQNNGV, per germline. Trimming stripped 5 bases from V and 3 bases from J, with 23 bases between. CDR3 length: 17 amino acids. The CDR3 DNA reads TGTGCCAGCAGCCCTAAAGGAATTAGGACAGTCATCTACGAGCAGTACTTC. Translation gives CASSPKGIRTVIYEQYF.

The J gene is TRBJ1-2, the V gene TRBV28; no definite D call. V was pared by 8 bases and J by 6 bases, with 10 bases between. This CDR3 contains 11 residues. In germline, CDR1 is MDHEN, CDR2 SYDVKM. CDR3 nucleotide sequence: TGTGCCAGCGGCCGCCCTGATGGCTACACCTTC. It translates to CASGRPDGYTF.

The chain has TRBV2 and TRBJ2-5; TRBD2 aligns across 10 bases. The V segment lost 7 bases and the J segment 5 bases; nucleotides outside the gene matches: 4. Germline V gene sequence: CDR1 SNHLY, CDR2 FYNNEI. The CDR3 length is 13 residues. This CDR3 reads CASMGLARETQYF. The CDR3 nucleotides are TGTGCCAGCATGGGACTAGCGCGGGAGACCCAGTACTTC.

The J gene is TRBJ2-7, the V gene TRBV9; D is ambiguous. CDR3 length equals 14 residues. Germline CDR1 is SGDLS and CDR2 is YYNGEE. V was shortened by 0 bases and J by 1 base, with 8 bases between the two germline ends. The chain's CDR3 is CASSVAGRSYEQYF. In DNA, the CDR3 is TGTGCCAGCAGCGTAGCGGGCAGATCCTACGAGCAGTACTTC.

The chain carries TRBV10-1 and TRBJ2-7, with a possible D match to TRBD1 (6 bases). The CDR3 is 14 amino acids. Germline lookup yields CDR1 WNHNN and CDR2 SYGVQD (reference sequence). V was cut by 0 bases and J by 6 bases, with 12 bases left in between. CDR3 in DNA: TGCGCCAGCAGTGAGTCGAACAGGGCCGGCGAGCAGTACTTC. It translates to CASSESNRAGEQYF.

This sequence joins TRBV10-1 and TRBJ1-1; no reliable D call. The germline gives CDR1 WNHNN, CDR2 SYGVQD (reference sequence). This CDR3 has 11 residues. V gave up 3 bases and J gave up 5 bases, with 4 bases separating them. The chain's CDR3 is CASSDGTEAFF. CDR3 bases: TGCGCCAGCAGTGACGGGACTGAAGCTTTCTTT.

The genes are TRBV19 and TRBJ1-5, with a tentative D call TRBD1 (5 bases). V was trimmed by 1 base and J by 7 bases, leaving 11 bases between them. Germline V gene lookup returns CDR1 LNHDA and CDR2 SQIVND (reference sequence). The CDR3 extends over 14 amino acids. This CDR3 reads CASSIGGVGQPQHF. CDR3 bases: TGTGCCAGTAGTATAGGAGGGGTCGGCCAGCCCCAGCATTTT.

V is TRBV5-4 and J is TRBJ2-3; no clear D gene. V was trimmed by 4 bases and J by 2 bases, leaving 11 bases between them. Germline V gene data show CDR1 as SGHNT and CDR2 as YYREEE (reference sequence). The CDR3 runs to 14 residues. The CDR3 DNA follows: TGTGCCAGCAGCCCTCGCCCTAACACAGATACGCAGTATTTT. This encodes CASSPRPNTDTQYF.

The chain carries TRBV19 and TRBJ1-2; 9 positions match TRBD1. CDR1 and CDR2 (germline): LNHDA, SQIVND (reference sequence). The CDR3 extends over 14 amino acids. The V segment lost 6 bases and the J segment 2 bases; nucleotides outside the gene matches: 4. CDR3 nucleotides: TGTGCCAGTAGCCCCGGGACAGGGAACTATGGCTACACCTTC. The encoded protein is CASSPGTGNYGYTF.

The chain links TRBV4-1 to TRBJ2-3; a possible D gene is TRBD2 (7 bases). CDR3 length: 17 residues. The V and J ends lost 3 bases and 2 bases respectively, with 18 bases between them. Germline V lookup: CDR1 MGHRA, CDR2 YSYEKL. The CDR3 sequence is CASSQAPGGGNTDTQYF. In DNA, the CDR3 is TGCGCCAGCAGCCAGGCTCCGGGCGGGGGCAACACAGATACGCAGTATTTT.

Only a few counts were recorded for this clone. The rearrangement links TRBV6-7 to TRBJ1-6; TRBD1 might be the D (5 bases). TRBV6-7 falls under the ORF class, with uncertain function. This CDR3 has 17 residues. The V and J ends lost 5 bases and 6 bases respectively, with 20 bases between them. CDR3: CASSHPVGGKGNSPLHF. The CDR3 region has the DNA TGTGCCAGCAGTCACCCTGTGGGGGGGAAGGGTAATTCACCCCTCCACTTT.